This T cell receptor (beta chain) emerged from a study of T cells in Graves' hyperthyroidism and ophthalmopathy. Isolation of PBMCs was performed on around 9.4 ml fresh peripheral blood. This clonotype was seen at least ten times. Researchers took RNA transcripts and amplified the TCR beta CDR3 regions from them. HTBI primers were the set used in a first-round RT-PCR of the TCR CDR3. TCRdb ran MiXCR on the multiplex PCR reads and lists one entry per CDR3 protein. The sample has 300,000 to 400,000 distinct CDR3 sequences; 15% to 20% are singletons. The source material was blood. The origin of this receptor is a woman aged 45-59 years with Graves' hyperthyroidism.

DNA for the CDR3: TGTGCCAGCAGCCTGCGATACCCCGGACTAGCGGGGGGTACAGATACGCAGTATTTT. This sequence encodes CASSLRYPGLAGGTDTQYF. The V gene is TRBV11-2, the J gene TRBJ2-3, with 14 bases fitting TRBD2. V shed 5 bases and J 3 bases; nucleotides not matched to a gene: 13. CDR3 length: 19 residues. CDR1 SGHAT and CDR2 FQNNGV come from the germline V gene. The whole variable domain, remainder taken from reference TRBV11-2 and TRBJ2-3, is EAGVAQSPRYKIIEKRQSVAFWCNPISGHATLYWYQQILGQGPKLLIQFQNNGVVDDSQLPKDRFSAERLKGVDSTLKIQPAKLEDSAVYLCASSLRYPGLAGGTDTQYFGPGTRLTVL.